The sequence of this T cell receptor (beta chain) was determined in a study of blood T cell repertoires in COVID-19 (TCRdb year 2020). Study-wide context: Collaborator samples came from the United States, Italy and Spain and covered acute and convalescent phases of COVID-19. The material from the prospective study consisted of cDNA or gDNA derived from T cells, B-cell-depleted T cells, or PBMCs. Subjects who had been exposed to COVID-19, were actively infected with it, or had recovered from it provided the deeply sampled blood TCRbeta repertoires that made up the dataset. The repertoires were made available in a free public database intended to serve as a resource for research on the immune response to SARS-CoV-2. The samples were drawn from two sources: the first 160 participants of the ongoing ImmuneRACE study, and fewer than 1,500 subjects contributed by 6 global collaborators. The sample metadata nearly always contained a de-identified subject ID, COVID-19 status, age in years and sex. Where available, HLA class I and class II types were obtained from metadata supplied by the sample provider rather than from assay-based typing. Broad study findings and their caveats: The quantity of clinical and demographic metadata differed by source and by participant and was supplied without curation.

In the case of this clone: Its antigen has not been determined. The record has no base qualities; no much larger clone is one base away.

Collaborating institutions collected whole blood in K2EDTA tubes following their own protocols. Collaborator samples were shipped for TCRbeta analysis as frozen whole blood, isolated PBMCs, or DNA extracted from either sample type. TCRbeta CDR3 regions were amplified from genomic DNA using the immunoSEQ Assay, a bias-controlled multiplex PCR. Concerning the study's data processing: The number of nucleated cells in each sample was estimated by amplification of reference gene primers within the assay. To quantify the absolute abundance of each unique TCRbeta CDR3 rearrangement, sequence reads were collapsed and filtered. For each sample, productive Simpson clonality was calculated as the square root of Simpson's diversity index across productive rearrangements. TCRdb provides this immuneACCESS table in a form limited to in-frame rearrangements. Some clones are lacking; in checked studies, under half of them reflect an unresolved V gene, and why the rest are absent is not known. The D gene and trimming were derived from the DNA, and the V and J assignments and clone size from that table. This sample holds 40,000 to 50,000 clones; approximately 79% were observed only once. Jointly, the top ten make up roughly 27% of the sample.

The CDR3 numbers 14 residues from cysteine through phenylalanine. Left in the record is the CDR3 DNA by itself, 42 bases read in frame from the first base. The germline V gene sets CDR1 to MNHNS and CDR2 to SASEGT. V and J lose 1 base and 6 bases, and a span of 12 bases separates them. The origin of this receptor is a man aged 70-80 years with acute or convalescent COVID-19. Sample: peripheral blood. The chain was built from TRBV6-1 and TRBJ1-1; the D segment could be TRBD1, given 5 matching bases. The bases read TGTGCCAGCAGTGAAGGGGGATGGGGGGCTGAAGCTTTCTTT. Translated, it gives CASSEGGWGAEAFF.